This is a list of T cell receptor beta chains from one sample in a study of blood T cell repertoires in COVID-19. Sequencing was performed with immunoSEQ multiplex PCR; in TCRdb, only in-frame clones are kept and a portion is missing. The sample carries about 17,000 clones, approximately 80% recorded once. Sequencing was carried out using peripheral blood. The source of these receptors is a man aged 65-85 years with COVID-19, enrolled during active disease. Each CDR3 is given with its conserved first and last residue.

v_call: TRBV27
j_call: TRBJ2-1
cdr3_aa: CASTPPGLARNEQFF

v_call: TRBV11-2
j_call: TRBJ1-2
cdr3_aa: CASSLDNRGRGYTF

v_call: TRBV6-5
j_call: TRBJ2-5
cdr3_aa: CASRNRGQETQYF

v_call: TRBV5-4
j_call: TRBJ1-2
cdr3_aa: CASSLREFYGYTF

v_call: TRBV5-1
j_call: TRBJ1-1
cdr3_aa: CASSLVRDRAFF

v_call: TRBV5-1
j_call: TRBJ1-3
cdr3_aa: CASSLDGGGQAGNTIYF

v_call: TRBV19
j_call: TRBJ1-1
cdr3_aa: CASTRPGSPEGTEAFF

v_call: TRBV18
j_call: TRBJ1-5
cdr3_aa: CASSPSTAYHLNQPQHF

v_call: TRBV2
j_call: TRBJ2-1
cdr3_aa: CASSGTSYNEQFF

v_call: TRBV27
j_call: TRBJ2-7
cdr3_aa: CASSFQGLDGREQYF

v_call: TRBV6-5
j_call: TRBJ1-1
cdr3_aa: CASSSDTLNTEAFF

v_call: TRBV11-2
j_call: TRBJ2-1
cdr3_aa: CASSIRTGEVDEQFF

v_call: TRBV6-5
j_call: TRBJ1-2
cdr3_aa: CASSLTGSGYTF

v_call: TRBV6-4
j_call: TRBJ2-7
cdr3_aa: CASSDSPGPTYEQYF

v_call: TRBV5-4
j_call: TRBJ2-3
cdr3_aa: CASFSTDTQYF

v_call: TRBV19
j_call: TRBJ2-5
cdr3_aa: CASSTRLAQSGETQYF

v_call: TRBV28
j_call: TRBJ2-7
cdr3_aa: CASTSGGASGTYEQYF

v_call: TRBV10-1
j_call: TRBJ2-1
cdr3_aa: CASSRHPSSYNEQFF

v_call: TRBV2
j_call: TRBJ1-1
cdr3_aa: CASSPTPQGSRF

v_call: TRBV14
j_call: TRBJ1-2
cdr3_aa: CASSQYSSRDYGYTF

v_call: TRBV2
j_call: TRBJ2-1
cdr3_aa: CASSETEYNEQFF

v_call: TRBV29-1
j_call: TRBJ1-2
cdr3_aa: CSVPHRGPGYTF

v_call: TRBV5-1
j_call: TRBJ2-1
cdr3_aa: CASSRGTSGFRNEQFF

v_call: TRBV7-9
j_call: TRBJ2-7
cdr3_aa: CASSSYGTSGREAYEQYF

v_call: TRBV2
j_call: TRBJ2-5
cdr3_aa: CASSGGGAASYF

v_call: TRBV10-3
j_call: TRBJ2-4
cdr3_aa: CAISESGGRNIQYF

v_call: TRBV5-6
j_call: TRBJ1-1
cdr3_aa: CASSLMEGFNTEAFF

v_call: TRBV6-5
j_call: TRBJ1-2
cdr3_aa: CASRTGVRGYTF

v_call: TRBV4-2
j_call: TRBJ2-7
cdr3_aa: CASSQERGGAYEQYF

v_call: TRBV7-3
j_call: TRBJ2-7
cdr3_aa: CASSSDTFGKQYF

v_call: TRBV7-9
j_call: TRBJ1-4
cdr3_aa: CASSQRPGRSSNEKLFF

v_call: TRBV6-1
j_call: TRBJ2-1
cdr3_aa: CASSDLVGHSSGDEQFF

v_call: TRBV6-6
j_call: TRBJ1-2
cdr3_aa: CASNQQENYGYTF

v_call: TRBV2
j_call: TRBJ2-1
cdr3_aa: CASSGGWGEQFF

v_call: TRBV19
j_call: TRBJ1-6
cdr3_aa: CASRDVGASSPLHF

v_call: TRBV5-1
j_call: TRBJ2-7
cdr3_aa: CASSKDPGQGYEQYF

v_call: TRBV18
j_call: TRBJ1-2
cdr3_aa: CASSRSGEQGIYGYTF

v_call: TRBV29-1
j_call: TRBJ2-7
cdr3_aa: CSVEGLAGGDYEQYF

v_call: TRBV4-1
j_call: TRBJ1-2
cdr3_aa: CASSQSGTGYGYTF

v_call: TRBV5-1
j_call: TRBJ1-2
cdr3_aa: CASSWTGVGGYTF

v_call: TRBV2
j_call: TRBJ2-1
cdr3_aa: CASELAGGVYEQFF

v_call: TRBV9
j_call: TRBJ2-5
cdr3_aa: CASSVGDRGVETQYF

v_call: TRBV10-2
j_call: TRBJ1-5
cdr3_aa: CASSVGQSNQPQHF

v_call: TRBV28
j_call: TRBJ1-3
cdr3_aa: CASAGWAHGNTIYF